This entry lists 18 T cell receptor beta chains sequenced from one sample in a study of long-term antiretroviral therapy in people with HIV. It was version v3.0 of the immunoSEQ assay that was run at survey level. Libraries were prepared by immunoSEQ multiplex PCR; TCRdb keeps only in-frame clonotypes and omits some of them. The sample lists roughly 17,000 clones, more than 60% seen once, with 20% to 25% in the top ten. Sequencing used unsorted PBMCs, obtained 2.1 years after starting antiretroviral therapy. These receptors were taken from a man aged 40-49 years with HIV.

This chain links TRBV7-9 with TRBJ2-2; perhaps TRBD2 as D (6 bases). The germline gives CDR1 SEHNR, CDR2 FQNEAQ (reference sequence). The CDR3 has 15 residues. V lost 5 bases to trimming and J lost 4 bases, with 14 bases between them. The CDR3 spells CASSHSGTPTGELFF. CDR3 DNA: TGTGCCAGCAGCCACTCCGGGACTCCCACCGGGGAGCTGTTTTTT.

The chain combines TRBV30 with TRBJ1-5, with a weak D call TRBD1 (6 bases). V dropped 0 bases and J dropped 5 bases, with 11 bases sitting between them. The CDR3 has 14 amino acids. Germline lookup yields CDR1 GTSNPN and CDR2 SVGIG (reference sequence). CDR3 bases: TGTGCCTGGAGTGTCACAGGGCCCGATCAGCCCCAGCATTTT. This sequence encodes CAWSVTGPDQPQHF.

This chain connects TRBV9 to TRBJ2-1; 8 bases map to TRBD1. The V gene's germline CDR1 is SGDLS and CDR2 YYNGEE. V lost 4 bases, J lost 5 bases, and 8 bases stayed unmatched. The CDR3 totals 15 residues. The CDR3 sequence: CASSTQGARDNEQFF. CDR3 nucleotides: TGTGCCAGCAGCACTCAGGGGGCTCGGGACAATGAGCAGTTCTTC.

CDR3: CASSIRDRDSPLHF. In DNA, the CDR3 is TGTGCCAGTAGTATACGGGACAGGGATTCACCCCTCCACTTT. The J gene is TRBJ1-6, the V gene TRBV19; 9 positions match TRBD1. The CDR3 sequence is 14 residues long. Germline loops: CDR1 LNHDA, CDR2 SQIVND (reference sequence). V shed 2 bases and J 8 bases; nucleotides not matched to a gene: 1.

The CDR3 spells CASSPASSGNTIYF. In DNA, the CDR3 is TGTGCCAGCAGCCCGGCCAGCTCTGGAAACACCATATATTTT. The chain employs TRBV5-6 and TRBJ1-3, with D unresolved. The V gene's germline CDR1 is SGHDT and CDR2 YYEEEE. The CDR3 loop spans 14 amino acids. V was cut by 4 bases and J by 0 bases, with 8 bases left in between. The full variable domain, rest sourced from reference TRBV5-6 and TRBJ1-3, is DAGVTQSPTHLIKTRGQQVTLRCSPKSGHDTVSWYQQALGQGPQFIFQYYEEEERQRGNFPDRFSGHQFPNYSSELNVNALLLGDSALYLCASSPASSGNTIYFGEGSWLTVV.

By proportion, this clone is medium-sized (0.01 to 0.1%). CDR3 residues: CASSLRTALEGTPSSYNEQFF. DNA for the CDR3: TGCGCCAGCAGCTTACGGACAGCCCTCGAAGGGACTCCAAGCTCCTACAATGAGCAGTTCTTC. V is TRBV5-1 and J is TRBJ2-1; either TRBD1 or TRBD2 may supply D (6 bases each). Trimming removed 2 bases from V and 0 bases from J, with 27 bases in between. This CDR3 has 21 amino acids. Germline CDR1 is SGHRS and CDR2 is YFSETQ. The whole variable domain, remainder taken from reference TRBV5-1 and TRBJ2-1, is KAGVTQTPRYLIKTRGQQVTLSCSPISGHRSVSWYQQTPGQGLQFLFEYFSETQRNKGNFPGRFSGRQFSNSRSEMNVSTLELGDSALYLCASSLRTALEGTPSSYNEQFFGPGTRLTVL.

The gene calls are TRBV6-6 and TRBJ2-1, with 8 bases aligning to TRBD2. The ends lost 8 bases at V and 8 bases at J; junction bases unmatched: 5. The length of the CDR3 is 12 residues. Germline lookup yields CDR1 MNHNY and CDR2 SVGAGI (reference sequence). CDR3 bases: TGTGCCAGCCGGGGGGGGTCCCATGAGCAGTTCTTC. Its protein is CASRGGSHEQFF.

The chain carries TRBV7-9 and TRBJ2-1, with 13 bases identical to TRBD2. Per the germline V gene, CDR1 is SEHNR and CDR2 is FQNEAQ (reference sequence). The CDR3 spans 16 residues. Trimming took 5 bases from V and 6 from J; bases not matched to a gene: 7. In DNA, the CDR3 is TGTGCCAGCAGCCGCCCCGGGACTAGCGGGGTCAATGAGCAGTTCTTC. As protein: CASSRPGTSGVNEQFF.

The V gene is TRBV21-1, the J gene TRBJ2-1; the D call of TRBD1 is as the table states it, not checked on the DNA. TRBV21-1 is labeled a pseudogene. This CDR3 has 16 amino acids. The CDR3 protein is CASSKVSTGLYNEQFF. The DNA of the CDR3 is TGTGCCAGCAGCAAAGTGTCCACAGGGCTTTACAATGAGCAGTTCTTC.

V is TRBV29-1 and J is TRBJ2-7; no firm D call. The CDR3 sequence is 13 residues long. The germline V and J ends were trimmed by 7 bases and 0 bases, with 13 bases remaining between them. Germline V gene lookup returns CDR1 SQVTM and CDR2 ANQGSEA. The CDR3 DNA is TGCAGCGCCCTCGGGTCCAACTCCTACGAGCAGTACTTC. Translated: CSALGSNSYEQYF.

The rearrangement joins TRBV28 to TRBJ1-3; D gene ambiguous. CDR1 and CDR2 from the germline V gene are MDHEN and SYDVKM. Trimming cost V 8 bases and J 0 bases, with 8 bases left between them. The CDR3 is made up of 13 amino acids. CDR3 nucleotides: TGTGCCAGCTGCGGCCGCTCTGGAAACACCATATATTTT. It yields the protein CASCGRSGNTIYF.

This clone was seen a handful of times. The chain combines TRBV10-3 with TRBJ2-1, with D perhaps assigned TRBD1 or TRBD2 (6 bases each). Germline V gene sequence: CDR1 ENHRY, CDR2 SYGVKD. Trimming cost V 2 bases and J 5 bases, with 10 bases left between them. The CDR3 totals 14 residues. The CDR3 here is CAISEGGLNNEQFF. The DNA of the CDR3 is TGTGCCATCAGTGAGGGGGGGCTCAACAATGAGCAGTTCTTC.

The V and J genes are TRBV5-4 and TRBJ2-1; TRBD2 agrees at 7 bases. With 4 bases clipped from V and 0 bases from J, the junction kept 4 bases outside the gene matches. CDR3 size: 15 residues. Germline V gene sequence: CDR1 SGHNT, CDR2 YYREEE (reference sequence). This CDR3 is CASSPGGISYNEQFF. CDR3 bases: TGTGCCAGCAGCCCCGGGGGGATCTCCTACAATGAGCAGTTCTTC.

The V gene is TRBV4-1, the J gene TRBJ2-7; 7 bases map to TRBD2. Germline assignment: CDR1 MGHRA and CDR2 YSYEKL. CDR3 length equals 14 residues. V shed 1 base, J shed 12 bases, and the junction held 12 bases outside the gene matches. The DNA of the CDR3 is TGCGCCAGCAGCCAAGGCTACGGACTAGACCCCTCGTACTTC. Amino acid sequence: CASSQGYGLDPSYF.

This clone was detected a few times. The V call is TRBV7-8, the J call TRBJ1-1; D remains unclear. The germline V and J ends were trimmed by 5 bases and 7 bases, with 8 bases remaining between them. Germline V gene sequence: CDR1 SGHVS, CDR2 FQNEAQ. The CDR3 consists of 11 residues. The CDR3 sequence is CASSQGVEAFF. CDR3 in DNA: TGTGCCAGCAGCCAAGGCGTTGAAGCTTTCTTT.

As DNA, the CDR3 is TGTGCCTGGAGTGTAGGACAGATCAATCAGCCCCAGCATTTT. Residues: CAWSVGQINQPQHF. The chain couples TRBV30 to TRBJ1-5, with D tentatively TRBD1 (6 bases). CDR1 GTSNPN and CDR2 SVGIG come from the germline V gene (reference sequence). This CDR3 region has 14 residues. V was shortened by 0 bases and J by 3 bases, with 9 bases between the two germline ends.

The gene calls are TRBV20-1 and TRBJ2-2, with unresolved D. Per germline, CDR1 DFQATT and CDR2 SNEGSKA (reference sequence). V lost 6 bases and J lost 10, with 12 bases in between. This CDR3 has 11 residues. CDR3 sequence (DNA): TGCAGTGCATCGGGCCCGGAGGAGCTGTTTTTT. Amino acid sequence: CSASGPEELFF.

CDR3 loop: CASSGTGGAGSPLHF. The CDR3 coding sequence is TGTGCCAGCAGCGGGACAGGGGGCGCGGGTTCACCCCTCCACTTT. J is TRBJ1-6 and V is TRBV14; 12 bases are a match to TRBD1. The CDR3 has 15 residues. Germline V CDR1 and CDR2: SGHDN, FVKESK. Germline trimming cut 5 bases from V and 9 bases from J; bases unmatched to any gene: 5.